The rows below give T cell receptor beta chains drawn from one sample of a study of human T cells and chemical hapten exposure. TCRdb analysed the 5' RACE reads with MiXCR anew, one entry per CDR3 protein. This table holds approximately 110,000 distinct CDR3 sequences, approximately 20% found once. All receptors come from a human donor in good health. Both conserved end residues are part of each CDR3. The D gene is left open where the match is weak. Only some rows state a clone size, as once, few, many or a class for expanded clones.

length | size | J | V | D | CDR3 | DNA
13 | few | TRBJ2-1 | TRBV5-1 | - | CASTTVSEREQFF | TGCGCCAGCACGACTGTGTCAGAGCGTGAGCAGTTCTTC
14 | - | TRBJ2-3 | TRBV4-2 | - | CASSHGLDTDTQYF | TGTGCCAGCAGCCACGGACTGGACACAGATACGCAGTATTTT
12 | - | TRBJ2-7 | TRBV28 | - | CASSPLPGRPYF | TGTGCCAGCAGTCCTCTCCCGGGACGCCCCTACTTC
13 | - | TRBJ2-3 | TRBV28 | - | CASRVQGTDTQYF | TGTGCCAGCAGGGTCCAGGGGACAGATACGCAGTATTTT
18 | - | TRBJ2-7 | TRBV10-3 | TRBD2 | CAISESRLAGPGRVRQYF | TGTGCCATCAGTGAGTCAAGACTAGCGGGACCGGGGCGTGTGAGGCAGTACTTC
14 | - | TRBJ2-7 | TRBV28 | - | CASSLPSPPGWQYF | TGTGCCAGCAGTTTACCTAGCCCTCCCGGGTGGCAGTACTTC
20 | few | TRBJ2-3 | TRBV9 | TRBD2 | CASSPRLAGGPEGKGDTQYF | TGTGCCAGCAGCCCCCGCCTAGCGGGAGGGCCCGAGGGAAAAGGAGATACGCAGTATTTT
14 | - | TRBJ1-2 | TRBV12-3/TRBV12-4 | TRBD1 | CASIMTGGKGGDTF | TGTGCCAGCATTATGACAGGGGGGAAAGGGGGCGACACCTTC
12 | few | TRBJ1-3 | TRBV5-8 | - | CASSLRRNTIYF | TGTGCCAGCAGCTTACGGAGAAACACCATATATTTT
17 | few | TRBJ2-1 | TRBV7-2 | TRBD2 | CASSSYRPGLATNEQFF | TGTGCCAGCAGCAGTTATAGACCGGGACTAGCAACAAATGAGCAGTTCTTC
14 | few | TRBJ2-7 | TRBV29-1 | TRBD1 | CSGGTGGLSYEQYF | TGCAGCGGGGGGACAGGGGGCCTATCCTACGAGCAGTACTTC
14 | - | TRBJ1-2 | TRBV20-1 | TRBD1 | CSARDPRDSYGYTF | TGCAGTGCTAGAGATCCCCGGGACAGCTATGGCTACACCTTC
15 | few | TRBJ1-2 | TRBV4-1 | - | CASSQIHGQGYGYTF | TGCGCCAGCAGCCAAATCCATGGGCAGGGATATGGCTACACCTTC
14 | - | TRBJ2-3 | TRBV2 | - | CASRTGKSTDTQYF | TGTGCCAGCAGAACGGGGAAGAGCACAGATACGCAGTATTTT
15 | few | TRBJ2-3 | TRBV6-5 | - | CASSYPGQGQDTQYF | TGTGCCAGCAGTTACCCTGGCCAGGGGCAAGATACGCAGTATTTT
15 | - | TRBJ1-2 | TRBV28 | TRBD1 | CASGFGDRDWYGYTF | TGTGCCAGCGGGTTTGGGGACAGGGATTGGTATGGCTACACCTTC
14 | few | TRBJ1-2 | TRBV28 | - | CASSSPAGNYGYTF | TGTGCCAGCAGTTCGCCCGCAGGGAACTATGGCTACACCTTC
15 | - | TRBJ1-4 | TRBV7-6 | TRBD1 | CASSFIQGVTEKLFF | TGTGCCAGCAGCTTTATTCAGGGGGTCACCGAAAAACTGTTTTTT
13 | - | TRBJ2-1 | TRBV30 | - | CARQTISYNEQFF | TGTGCCCGACAGACGATCTCCTACAATGAGCAGTTCTTC
15 | - | TRBJ1-6 | TRBV28 | - | CASSPMEGNNSPLHF | TGTGCCAGCAGTCCGATGGAGGGGAATAATTCACCCCTCCACTTT
19 | few | TRBJ2-3 | TRBV20-1 | TRBD2 | CSARGPSGRAYQVMDTQYF | TGCAGTGCTAGGGGGCCTAGCGGGAGGGCCTATCAAGTGATGGATACGCAGTATTTT
14 | - | TRBJ2-7 | TRBV25-1 | - | CASIGVRGYYEQYF | TGTGCCAGCATAGGGGTCCGAGGATACTACGAGCAGTACTTC
16 | - | TRBJ2-1 | TRBV9 | - | CASSVGGTRAYNEQFF | TGTGCCAGCAGCGTAGGGGGGACCCGGGCCTACAATGAGCAGTTCTTC
13 | - | TRBJ1-5 | TRBV2 | - | CASSAVSNQPQHF | TGTGCCAGCAGTGCGGTCAGCAATCAGCCCCAGCATTTT
14 | few | TRBJ1-4 | TRBV6-5 | - | CASSYSGVGEKLFF | TGTGCCAGCAGTTATTCGGGGGTCGGTGAAAAACTGTTTTTT
14 | few | TRBJ1-5 | TRBV30 | - | CAWSDRSWDQPQHF | TGTGCCTGGAGTGACCGTTCTTGGGATCAGCCCCAGCATTTT
15 | - | TRBJ1-5 | TRBV12-3/TRBV12-4 | TRBD1 | CASSPTGVGNQPQHF | TGTGCCAGCAGCCCTACAGGGGTCGGCAATCAGCCCCAGCATTTT
16 | many | TRBJ2-3 | TRBV9 | TRBD1 | CASSVAGQGYTDTQYF | TGTGCCAGCAGCGTAGCCGGACAGGGGTACACAGATACGCAGTATTTT
14 | few | TRBJ1-4 | TRBV7-8 | - | CASSARDGDEKLFF | TGTGCCAGCAGCGCAAGGGACGGAGATGAAAAACTGTTTTTT
14 | - | TRBJ2-1 | TRBV20-1 | TRBD2 | CSAVLAGGPGEQFF | TGCAGTGCGGTTTTAGCGGGAGGGCCAGGTGAGCAGTTCTTC
16 | - | TRBJ1-5 | TRBV28 | - | CASSPLTGSGNQPQHF | TGTGCCAGCAGTCCCCTGACAGGCTCAGGCAATCAGCCCCAGCATTTT
16 | few | TRBJ1-6 | TRBV4-2 | - | CASSPQDSQRNSPLHF | TGTGCCAGCAGCCCGCAGGACAGCCAGAGGAATTCACCCCTCCACTTT
11 | few | TRBJ2-1 | TRBV27 | - | CASSSAGEQFF | TGTGCCAGCAGTTCCGCTGGAGAGCAGTTCTTC
11 | - | TRBJ2-3 | TRBV20-1 | - | CSGVPQDTQYF | TGCAGTGGGGTACCGCAGGATACGCAGTATTTT
13 | few | TRBJ1-2 | TRBV28 | - | CASQYRSNYGYTF | TGTGCCAGCCAATACAGGTCTAATTATGGCTACACCTTC